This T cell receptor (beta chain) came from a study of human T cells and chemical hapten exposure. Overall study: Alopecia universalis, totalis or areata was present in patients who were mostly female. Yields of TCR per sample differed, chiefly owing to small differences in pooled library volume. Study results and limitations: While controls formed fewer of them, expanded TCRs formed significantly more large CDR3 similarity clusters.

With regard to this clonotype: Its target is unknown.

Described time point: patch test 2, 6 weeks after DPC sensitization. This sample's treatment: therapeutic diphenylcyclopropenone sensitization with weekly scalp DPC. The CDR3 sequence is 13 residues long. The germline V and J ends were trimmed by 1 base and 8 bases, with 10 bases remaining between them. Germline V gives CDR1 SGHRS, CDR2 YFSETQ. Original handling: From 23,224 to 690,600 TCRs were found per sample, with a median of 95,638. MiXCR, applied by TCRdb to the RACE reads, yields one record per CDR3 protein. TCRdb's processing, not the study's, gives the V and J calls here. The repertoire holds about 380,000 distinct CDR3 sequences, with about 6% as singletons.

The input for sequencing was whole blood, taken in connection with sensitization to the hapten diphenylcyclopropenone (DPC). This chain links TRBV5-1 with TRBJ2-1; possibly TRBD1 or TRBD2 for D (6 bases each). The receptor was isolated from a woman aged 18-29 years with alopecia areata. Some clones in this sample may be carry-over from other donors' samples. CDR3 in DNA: TGCGCCAGCAGCTTGTTCGGGGGCGATGAGCAGTTCTTC. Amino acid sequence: CASSLFGGDEQFF.